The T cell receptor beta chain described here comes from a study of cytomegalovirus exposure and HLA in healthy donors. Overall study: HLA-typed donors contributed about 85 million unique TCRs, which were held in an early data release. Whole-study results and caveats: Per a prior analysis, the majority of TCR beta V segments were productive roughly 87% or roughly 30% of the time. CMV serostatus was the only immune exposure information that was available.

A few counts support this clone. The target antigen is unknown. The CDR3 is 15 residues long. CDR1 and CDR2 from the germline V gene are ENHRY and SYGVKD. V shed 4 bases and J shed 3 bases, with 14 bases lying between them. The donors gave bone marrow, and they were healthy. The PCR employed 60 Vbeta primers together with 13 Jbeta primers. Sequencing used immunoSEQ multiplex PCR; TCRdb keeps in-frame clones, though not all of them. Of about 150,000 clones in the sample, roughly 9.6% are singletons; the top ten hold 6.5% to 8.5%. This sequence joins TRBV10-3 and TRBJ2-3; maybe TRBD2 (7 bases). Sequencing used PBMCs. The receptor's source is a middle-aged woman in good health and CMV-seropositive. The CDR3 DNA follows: TGTGCCATCAGTGCCTTTGGGGGGGCAACAGATACGCAGTATTTT. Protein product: CAISAFGGATDTQYF.